A selection of T cell receptor beta chains follows, all from one sample in a study of identical twins. Each CDR3 protein gets one entry after TCRdb re-called the 5' RACE reads with MiXCR. The sample consists of 1.5 million to 2 million distinct CDR3 sequences, about 32% of them appearing once. Sequencing used cord blood. The receptors derive from a newborn girl in good health. Each CDR3 is given with its conserved first and last residue. The D gene is left open where the match is weak. Not all rows give a size; the values are once, few, many and, for expanded clones, a class.

d_gene | j_gene | abundance | v_gene | CDR3aa | CDR3nt
- | TRBJ1-1 | few | TRBV6-6 | CASVRDGVDTEAFF | TGTGCCAGCGTCCGGGATGGTGTTGACACTGAAGCTTTCTTT
- | TRBJ1-2 | many | TRBV4-2 | CASSHSGDYGYTF | TGTGCCAGCAGCCACTCAGGGGACTATGGCTACACCTTC
TRBD1 | TRBJ2-4 | few | TRBV5-1 | CASSPRQGQTKNIQYF | TGCGCCAGCAGCCCCCGACAGGGGCAAACCAAAAACATTCAGTACTTC
- | TRBJ1-2 | few | TRBV4-1 | CASSQGDYNYGYTF | TGCGCCAGCAGCCAAGGGGACTATAACTATGGCTACACCTTC
TRBD2 | TRBJ2-7 | many | TRBV4-2 | CASSQTSSSYEQYF | TGTGCCAGCAGCCAGACTAGCAGCTCCTACGAGCAGTACTTC
TRBD2 | TRBJ2-1 | - | TRBV7-2 | CASSPNSGLAGFNEQFF | TGTGCCAGCAGCCCTAACTCCGGACTAGCGGGATTCAATGAGCAGTTCTTC
TRBD2 | TRBJ2-1 | - | TRBV10-3 | CAISNSGGFDEQFF | TGTGCCATCAGTAATAGCGGGGGTTTCGATGAGCAGTTCTTC
- | TRBJ2-2 | - | TRBV11-2 | CASSQQGPGELFF | TGTGCCAGCAGCCAGCAGGGCCCCGGGGAGCTGTTTTTT
TRBD1 | TRBJ1-2 | few | TRBV18 | CASSRDSLRNNYGYTF | TGTGCCAGCTCCCGGGACAGCCTCCGGAATAACTATGGCTACACCTTC
- | TRBJ1-5 | few | TRBV6-8 | CASSYSTCDRTYSNQPQHF | TGTGCCAGCAGTTACTCGACGTGCGACAGGACTTATAGCAATCAGCCCCAGCATTTT
TRBD1 | TRBJ2-1 | few | TRBV6-5 | CASSYLGTGVRLLNEQFF | TGTGCCAGCAGTTACTTAGGGACAGGAGTCAGACTCCTCAATGAGCAGTTCTTC
TRBD2 | TRBJ2-1 | - | TRBV27 | CASSRTSEYYNEQFF | TGTGCCAGCAGTCGGACTAGCGAATACTACAATGAGCAGTTCTTC
TRBD2 | TRBJ2-5 | few | TRBV12-3/TRBV12-4 | CASRRRTSEETQYF | TGTGCCAGCAGGCGCCGGACTAGCGAGGAGACCCAGTACTTC
- | TRBJ1-4 | - | TRBV14 | CASSHLLRSGPMGEKLFF | TGTGCCAGCAGCCATTTACTTAGGAGTGGCCCAATGGGTGAAAAACTGTTTTTT
- | TRBJ2-1 | - | TRBV18 | CASSPVGPGVYNEQFF | TGTGCCAGCTCACCAGTCGGCCCGGGGGTGTACAATGAGCAGTTCTTC
- | TRBJ1-2 | - | TRBV10-2 | CASSASPTGRIYGYTF | TGCGCCAGCAGTGCCTCCCCCACGGGACGAATCTATGGCTACACCTTC
TRBD1 | TRBJ1-1 | few | TRBV5-1 | CASSLGSGTGGTEAFF | TGCGCCAGCAGCTTGGGCTCTGGGACAGGGGGCACTGAAGCTTTCTTT
- | TRBJ1-1 | - | TRBV5-6 | CASSLSSWGRNTEAFF | TGTGCCAGCAGCTTGAGTAGCTGGGGGCGGAACACTGAAGCTTTCTTT
- | TRBJ2-4 | - | TRBV6-1 | CASKGHFLLAKNIQYF | TGTGCCAGCAAGGGCCATTTTCTTCTAGCCAAAAACATTCAGTACTTC
TRBD1 | TRBJ2-3 | - | TRBV4-2 | CASSQVGPLLVTGGYSTDTQYF | TGTGCCAGCAGCCAAGTAGGCCCCCTACTTGTGACAGGGGGCTATAGCACAGATACGCAGTATTTT
TRBD1 | TRBJ1-2 | few | TRBV12-3/TRBV12-4 | CASSSLRHRGGYTF | TGTGCCAGCAGCTCCCTCCGCCACAGGGGAGGCTACACCTTC
- | TRBJ2-7 | - | TRBV20-1 | CSAREAHPEGQYF | TGCAGTGCTAGAGAAGCACACCCCGAGGGGCAGTACTTC